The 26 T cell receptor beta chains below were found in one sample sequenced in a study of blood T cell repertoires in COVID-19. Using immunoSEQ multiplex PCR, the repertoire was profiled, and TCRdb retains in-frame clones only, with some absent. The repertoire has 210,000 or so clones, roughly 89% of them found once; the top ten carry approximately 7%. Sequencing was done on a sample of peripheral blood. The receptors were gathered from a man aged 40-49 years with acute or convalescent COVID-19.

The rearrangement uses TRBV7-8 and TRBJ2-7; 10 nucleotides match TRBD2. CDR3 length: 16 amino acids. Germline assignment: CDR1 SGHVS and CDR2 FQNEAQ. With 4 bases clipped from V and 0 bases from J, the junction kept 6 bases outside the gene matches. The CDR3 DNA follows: TGTGCCAGCAGCTCCTGGAGCGGGGGGGCCTCCTACGAGCAGTACTTC. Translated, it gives CASSSWSGGASYEQYF.

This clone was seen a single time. The DNA of the CDR3 is TGTGCCAGCAGCCTCGGGACTCTTAACTATGGCTACACCTTC. This translates into CASSLGTLNYGYTF. The chain couples TRBV7-2 to TRBJ1-2, with D possibly matching TRBD1 (5 bases). Deletions cut 5 bases from V and 1 base from J, with 11 bases between. The CDR3 spans 14 residues. From germline, CDR1 is SGHTA and CDR2 FQGNSA.

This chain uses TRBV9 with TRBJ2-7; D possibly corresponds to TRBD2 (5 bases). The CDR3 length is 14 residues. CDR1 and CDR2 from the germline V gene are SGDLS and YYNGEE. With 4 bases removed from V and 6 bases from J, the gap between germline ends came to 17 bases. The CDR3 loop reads CASSLSGSASEQYF. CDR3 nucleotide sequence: TGTGCCAGCAGCTTGTCGGGGTCCGCAAGCGAGCAGTACTTC.

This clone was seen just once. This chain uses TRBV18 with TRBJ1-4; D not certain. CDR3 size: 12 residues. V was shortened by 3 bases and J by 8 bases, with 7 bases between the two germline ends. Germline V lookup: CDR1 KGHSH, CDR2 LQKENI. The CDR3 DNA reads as TGTGCCAGCTCACCCCGCGGGGAAAAACTGTTTTTT. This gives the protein CASSPRGEKLFF. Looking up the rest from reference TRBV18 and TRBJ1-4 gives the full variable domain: NAGVMQNPRHLVRRRGQEARLRCSPMKGHSHVYWYRQLPEEGLKFMVYLQKENIIDESGMPKERFSAEFPKEGPSILRIQQVVRGDSAAYFCASSPRGEKLFFGSGTQLSVL.

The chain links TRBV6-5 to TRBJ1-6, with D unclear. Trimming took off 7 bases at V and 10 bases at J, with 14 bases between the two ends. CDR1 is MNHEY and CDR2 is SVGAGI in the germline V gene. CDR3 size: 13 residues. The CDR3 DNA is TGTGCCAGCACTAAACAAGACAAATCACCCCTCCACTTT. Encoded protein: CASTKQDKSPLHF.

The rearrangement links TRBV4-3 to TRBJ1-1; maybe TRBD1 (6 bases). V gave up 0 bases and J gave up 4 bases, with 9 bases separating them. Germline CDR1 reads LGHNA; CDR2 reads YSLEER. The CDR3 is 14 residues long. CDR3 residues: CASSQEGTSTEAFF. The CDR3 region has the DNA TGCGCCAGCAGCCAAGAGGGGACAAGCACTGAAGCTTTCTTT.

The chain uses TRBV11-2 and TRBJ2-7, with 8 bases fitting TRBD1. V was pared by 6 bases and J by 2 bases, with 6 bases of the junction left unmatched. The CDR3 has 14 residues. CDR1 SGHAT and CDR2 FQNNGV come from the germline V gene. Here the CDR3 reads CASRDRVGAYEQYF. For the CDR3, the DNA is TGTGCCAGCAGGGACAGGGTGGGGGCCTACGAGCAGTACTTC. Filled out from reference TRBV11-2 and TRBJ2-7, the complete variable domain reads EAGVAQSPRYKIIEKRQSVAFWCNPISGHATLYWYQQILGQGPKLLIQFQNNGVVDDSQLPKDRFSAERLKGVDSTLKIQPAKLEDSAVYLCASRDRVGAYEQYFGPGTRLTVT.

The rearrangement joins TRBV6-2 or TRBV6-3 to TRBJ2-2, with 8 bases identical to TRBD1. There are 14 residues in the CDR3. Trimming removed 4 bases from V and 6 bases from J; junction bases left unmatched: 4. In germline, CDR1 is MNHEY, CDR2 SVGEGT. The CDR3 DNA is TGTGCCAGCAGTTGGGGGGACAGGCCCGGGGAGCTGTTTTTT. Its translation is CASSWGDRPGELFF.

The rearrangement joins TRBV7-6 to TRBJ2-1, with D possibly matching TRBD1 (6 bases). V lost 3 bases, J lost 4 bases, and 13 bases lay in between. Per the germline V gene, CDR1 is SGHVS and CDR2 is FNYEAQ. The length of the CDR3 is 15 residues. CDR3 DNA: TGTGCCAGCAGCTTGGGGGCCAAACTTTACAATGAGCAGTTCTTC. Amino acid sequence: CASSLGAKLYNEQFF.

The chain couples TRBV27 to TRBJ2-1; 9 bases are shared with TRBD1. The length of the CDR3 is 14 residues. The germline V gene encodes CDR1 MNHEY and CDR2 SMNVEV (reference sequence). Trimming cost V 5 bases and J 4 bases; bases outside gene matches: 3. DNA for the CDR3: TGTGCCAGCAGTGCCGGGACAGGGTACAATGAGCAGTTCTTC. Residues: CASSAGTGYNEQFF.

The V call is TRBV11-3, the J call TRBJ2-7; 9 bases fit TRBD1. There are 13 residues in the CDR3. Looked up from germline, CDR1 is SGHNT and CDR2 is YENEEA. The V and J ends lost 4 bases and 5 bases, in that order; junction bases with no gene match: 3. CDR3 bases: TGTGCCAGCAGCTCGGACAGGGGTCACGAGCAGTACTTC. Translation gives CASSSDRGHEQYF.

In nucleotides, the CDR3 is TGTGCCTGGAGGTCCCCGGGACAGGGACATCAGCCCCAGCATTTT. This codes for CAWRSPGQGHQPQHF. This chain joins TRBV30 and TRBJ1-5; 9 bases are shared with TRBD1. Germline loops: CDR1 GTSNPN, CDR2 SVGIG (reference sequence). J lost 5 bases, V lost 3 bases, and 8 bases had no gene match. The CDR3 is made up of 15 amino acids.

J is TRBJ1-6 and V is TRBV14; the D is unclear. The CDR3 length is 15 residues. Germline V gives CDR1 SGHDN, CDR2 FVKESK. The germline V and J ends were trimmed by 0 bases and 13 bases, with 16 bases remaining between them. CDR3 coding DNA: TGTGCCAGCAGCCAAGATCATGGAGGGATGGGTCCCCTCCACTTT. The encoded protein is CASSQDHGGMGPLHF.

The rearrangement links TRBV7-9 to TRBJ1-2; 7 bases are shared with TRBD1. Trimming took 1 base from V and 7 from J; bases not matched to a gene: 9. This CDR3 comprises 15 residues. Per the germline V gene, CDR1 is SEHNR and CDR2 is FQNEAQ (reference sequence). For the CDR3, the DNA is TGTGCCAGCAGCTTAGAGATACAGGGGACGGGTGGCTACACCTTC. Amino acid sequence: CASSLEIQGTGGYTF.

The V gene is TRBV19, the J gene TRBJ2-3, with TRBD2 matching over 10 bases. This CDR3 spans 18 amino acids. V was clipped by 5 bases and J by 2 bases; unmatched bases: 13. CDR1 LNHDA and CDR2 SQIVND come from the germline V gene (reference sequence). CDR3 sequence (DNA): TGTGCCAGTAGTGCCGCCCCCCTAGCGGGGGCTTTCACAGATACGCAGTATTTT. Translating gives CASSAAPLAGAFTDTQYF.

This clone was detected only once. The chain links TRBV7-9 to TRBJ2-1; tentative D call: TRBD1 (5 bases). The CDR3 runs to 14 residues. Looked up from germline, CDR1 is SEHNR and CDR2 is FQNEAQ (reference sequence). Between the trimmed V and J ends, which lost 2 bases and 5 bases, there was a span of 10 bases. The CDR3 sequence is CASSLRTHDNEQFF. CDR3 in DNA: TGTGCCAGCAGCTTAAGGACACATGACAATGAGCAGTTCTTC.

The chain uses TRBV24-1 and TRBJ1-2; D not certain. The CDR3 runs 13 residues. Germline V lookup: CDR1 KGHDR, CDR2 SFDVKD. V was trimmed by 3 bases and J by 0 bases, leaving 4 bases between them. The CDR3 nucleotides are TGTGCCACCAGTGATCCAGCTAACTATGGCTACACCTTC. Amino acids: CATSDPANYGYTF.

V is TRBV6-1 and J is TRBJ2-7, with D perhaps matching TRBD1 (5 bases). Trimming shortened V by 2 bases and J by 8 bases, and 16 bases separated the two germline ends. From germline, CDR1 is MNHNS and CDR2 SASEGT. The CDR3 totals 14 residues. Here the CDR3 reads CASSERDSRLKQYF. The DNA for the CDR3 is TGTGCCAGCAGTGAACGTGACAGTCGGTTGAAGCAGTACTTC.

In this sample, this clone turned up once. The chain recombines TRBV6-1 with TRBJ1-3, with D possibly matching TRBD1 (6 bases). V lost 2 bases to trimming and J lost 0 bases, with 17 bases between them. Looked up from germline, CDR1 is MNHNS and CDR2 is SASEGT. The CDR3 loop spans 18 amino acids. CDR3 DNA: TGTGCCAGCAGTGAATCGGGGGGGCGTCGGCGCTCTGGAAACACCATATATTTT. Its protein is CASSESGGRRRSGNTIYF.

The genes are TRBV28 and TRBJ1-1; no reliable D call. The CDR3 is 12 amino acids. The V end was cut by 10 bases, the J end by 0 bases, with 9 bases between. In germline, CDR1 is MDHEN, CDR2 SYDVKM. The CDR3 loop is CATTLMNTEAFF. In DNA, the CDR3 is TGTGCCACCACCCTAATGAACACTGAAGCTTTCTTT.

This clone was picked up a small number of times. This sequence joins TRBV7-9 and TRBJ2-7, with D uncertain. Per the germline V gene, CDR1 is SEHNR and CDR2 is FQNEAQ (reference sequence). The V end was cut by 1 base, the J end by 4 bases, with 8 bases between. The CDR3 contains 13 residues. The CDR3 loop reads CASSLGRSYEQYF. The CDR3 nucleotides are TGTGCCAGCAGCTTAGGGCGGTCGTACGAGCAGTACTTC.

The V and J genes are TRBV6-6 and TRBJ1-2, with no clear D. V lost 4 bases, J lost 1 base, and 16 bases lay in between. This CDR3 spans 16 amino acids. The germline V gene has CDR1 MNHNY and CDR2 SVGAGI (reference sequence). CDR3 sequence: CASSSSPIGNNYGYTF. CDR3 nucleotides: TGTGCCAGCAGTTCCTCTCCGATCGGGAATAACTATGGCTACACCTTC.

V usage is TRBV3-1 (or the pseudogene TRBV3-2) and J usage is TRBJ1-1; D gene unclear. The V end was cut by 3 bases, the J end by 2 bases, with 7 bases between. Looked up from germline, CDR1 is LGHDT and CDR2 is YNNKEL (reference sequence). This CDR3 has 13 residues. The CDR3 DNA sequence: TGTGCCAGCAGCCACGGGAGTAACACTGAAGCTTTCTTT. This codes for CASSHGSNTEAFF.

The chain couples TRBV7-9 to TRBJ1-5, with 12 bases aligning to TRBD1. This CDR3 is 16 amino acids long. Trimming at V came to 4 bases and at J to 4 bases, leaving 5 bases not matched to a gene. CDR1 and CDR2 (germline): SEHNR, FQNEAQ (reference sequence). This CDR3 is CASSYGTGGANQPQHF. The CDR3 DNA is TGTGCCAGCAGCTACGGGACAGGGGGCGCGAATCAGCCCCAGCATTTT.

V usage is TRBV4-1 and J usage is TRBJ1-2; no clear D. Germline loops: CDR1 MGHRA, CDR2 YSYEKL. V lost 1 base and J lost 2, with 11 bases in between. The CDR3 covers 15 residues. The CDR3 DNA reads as TGCGCCAGCAGCCAAGCCCCTGGGGAGAACTATGGCTACACCTTC. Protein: CASSQAPGENYGYTF.

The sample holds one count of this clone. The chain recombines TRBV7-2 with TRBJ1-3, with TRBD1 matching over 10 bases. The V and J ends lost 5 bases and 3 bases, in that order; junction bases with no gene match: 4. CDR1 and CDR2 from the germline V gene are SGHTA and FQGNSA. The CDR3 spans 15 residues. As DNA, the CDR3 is TGTGCCAGCAGCAACCGGGACAGGGGTGGAAACACCATATATTTT. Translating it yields CASSNRDRGGNTIYF.